One sample yielded the 4 T cell receptor beta chains listed below, sequenced in a study of Graves' ophthalmopathy and Graves' hyperthyroidism. Amplification of the TCR beta CDR3 regions used RNA transcripts (as template). RT-PCR with HTBI primers came first, then second-round multiplex PCR. TCRdb reanalysed the multiplex PCR reads using MiXCR and keeps one entry per CDR3 protein. The sample has a few hundred thousand distinct CDR3 sequences, under 45% seen once. The sequencing sample was made of peripheral blood or thyroid tissue (not recorded which). The receptors originated from an adult man with Graves' hyperthyroidism.

CDR3 DNA: TGCGCCAGCAGCCAAGATTCTGCAGGGGATAATTCACCCCTCCACTTT. Translation: CASSQDSAGDNSPLHF. This sequence joins TRBV4-1 and TRBJ1-6; possible D gene TRBD1, 6 bases. V was pared by 0 bases and J by 5 bases, with 11 bases between. Germline CDR1 and CDR2: MGHRA and YSYEKL. This CDR3 contains 16 residues.

The chain is built from TRBV9 and TRBJ2-7; D call uncertain. The germline V gene encodes CDR1 SGDLS and CDR2 YYNGEE. V was pared by 4 bases and J by 2 bases, with 16 bases between. This CDR3 contains 15 residues. The CDR3 spells CASSRGSEGTYEQYF. As DNA, the CDR3 is TGTGCCAGCAGCCGCGGCAGTGAAGGGACCTACGAGCAGTACTTC.

This sequence joins TRBV5-1 and TRBJ1-1; D not certain. Per germline, CDR1 SGHRS and CDR2 YFSETQ. This CDR3 contains 14 residues. Trimming cost V 5 bases and J 3 bases, with 14 bases left between them. This CDR3 is CASSPGGRDTEAFF. Written as DNA, the CDR3 is TGCGCCAGCAGTCCGGGAGGAAGGGACACTGAAGCTTTCTTT.

This clonotype was recorded once. The chain uses TRBV2 and TRBJ1-6; 11 positions match TRBD1. J gave up 10 bases and V 10 bases, and 6 bases lay outside the gene matches. Germline-derived CDR1 and CDR2 are SNHLY and FYNNEI. CDR3 length equals 13 residues. CDR3 loop: CANGQGANSPLHF. In nucleotides, the CDR3 is TGTGCCAACGGACAGGGGGCCAACTCACCCCTCCACTTT.